This paragraph covers one T cell receptor (beta chain) sequence. As yet, its antigen is unknown. The assay was immunoSEQ multiplex PCR, and TCRdb's table has in-frame clones only and misses some. The sample contains 120,000 or so clones, around 92% of which appear only once. The entry originates in a study of T cell responses to AZD1222 COVID-19 vaccine. This CDR3 spans 13 amino acids. Looked up from germline, CDR1 is SGHVS and CDR2 is FQNEAQ. J was trimmed by 7 bases and V by 4 bases; bases with no gene match: 6. Study observations and caveats: Vaccine-associated CD4 TCRs spanned spike, dominant at 160-218 and 743-854. Baseline serology detected seropositivity in only six or seven AZD1222 recipients.

Material: peripheral blood, obtained 28 days after the second AZD1222 dose. The genes are TRBV7-8 and TRBJ2-7; 8 bases are a match to TRBD1. The clonotype comes from an adult who received the AZD1222 COVID-19 vaccine. CDR3 sequence: CASSSDRGGEQYF. The CDR3, as DNA: TGTGCCAGCAGCTCAGACAGGGGTGGGGAGCAGTACTTC.